Shown below are 21 T cell receptor beta chains from a single sample sequenced in a study of post-analysis software for immune sequencing data. Study results and caveats: Elevated frequency relative to controls characterized about 5 TRBV segments in patients, TRBV5-6, TRBV5-1 and TRBV20-1 among them.

The antigens of these receptors remain unknown. Built from TCR beta cDNA, the libraries had unique molecular identifiers in them. TCRdb fed the PCR reads into MiXCR, producing one record per CDR3 protein. The sample has hundreds of thousands of distinct CDR3 sequences, approximately 39% seen once. The sample was blood. These receptors all stem from a girl aged 2-10 years with multiple sclerosis.

This clonotype was counted a few times. The J gene is TRBJ2-7, the V gene TRBV7-9; no definite D call. CDR3 length: 14 amino acids. Deletions cut 1 base from V and 1 base from J, with 8 bases between. Looked up from germline, CDR1 is SEHNR and CDR2 is FQNEAQ (reference sequence). The CDR3 spells CASSLVLQSYEQYF. CDR3 DNA sequence: TGTGCCAGCAGCTTAGTACTTCAGTCCTACGAGCAGTACTTC.

This rearrangement joins TRBV19 to TRBJ2-3; 8 positions agree with TRBD1. V shed 0 bases and J 2 bases; nucleotides not matched to a gene: 7. Germline V gene sequence: CDR1 LNHDA, CDR2 SQIVND (reference sequence). The CDR3 extends over 17 amino acids. CDR3 in amino acids: CASSIDAGTGPTDTQYF. The CDR3 nucleotides read TGTGCCAGTAGTATAGACGCCGGGACAGGACCCACAGATACGCAGTATTTT.

This clonotype was observed a few times. The chain employs TRBV5-1 and TRBJ2-1; TRBD2 matches at 12 bases. The CDR3 contains 17 residues. Losses at the gene ends were 1 base for V and 3 bases for J; bases not matched to a gene: 5. Germline V gene data show CDR1 as SGHRS and CDR2 as YFSETQ. The CDR3 DNA reads as TGCGCCAGCAGCTTGTCTGGACTAGCGGGAAACTACAATGAGCAGTTCTTC. Translated, it gives CASSLSGLAGNYNEQFF. The variable domain in full, completed from reference TRBV5-1 and TRBJ2-1, reads KAGVTQTPRYLIKTRGQQVTLSCSPISGHRSVSWYQQTPGQGLQFLFEYFSETQRNKGNFPGRFSGRQFSNSRSEMNVSTLELGDSALYLCASSLSGLAGNYNEQFFGPGTRLTVL.

This clonotype was counted between two and nine times. The rearrangement links TRBV6-5 to TRBJ1-5; 8 bases are shared with TRBD1. The V gene's germline CDR1 is MNHEY and CDR2 SVGAGI. The V segment lost 9 bases and the J segment 0 bases; nucleotides outside the gene matches: 10. The CDR3 is 16 residues long. The CDR3 reads CAREGGQVHSNQPQHF. The CDR3 DNA reads TGTGCCAGGGAGGGGGGACAGGTCCATAGCAATCAGCCCCAGCATTTT.

V gene TRBV27 combines with J gene TRBJ2-7, with TRBD2 matching over 14 bases. V gave up 3 bases and J gave up 2 bases; unmatched junction bases: 3. The CDR3 contains 16 residues. Germline CDR1 MNHEY, CDR2 SMNVEV (reference sequence). DNA for the CDR3: TGTGCCAGCAGTTTCGGGACTAGCGGGGGCACCTACGAGCAGTACTTC. Translation gives CASSFGTSGGTYEQYF.

This chain connects TRBV5-1 to TRBJ2-7, with D uncertain. Trimming removed 0 bases from V and 0 bases from J, with 19 bases in between. Looked up from germline, CDR1 is SGHRS and CDR2 is YFSETQ. This CDR3 has 18 amino acids. The CDR3 region is CASSLALSPSPASYEQYF. The CDR3 nucleotides read TGCGCCAGCAGCTTGGCATTGAGTCCGAGCCCAGCCTCCTACGAGCAGTACTTC.

The chain recombines TRBV5-5 with TRBJ1-6; 7 bases fit TRBD1. Trimming removed 0 bases from V and 5 bases from J; junction bases left unmatched: 2. Germline V gives CDR1 SGHKS, CDR2 YYEKEE (reference sequence). CDR3 length equals 15 residues. Here the CDR3 reads CASSLAGGDNSPLHF. The DNA for the CDR3 is TGTGCCAGCAGCTTGGCAGGGGGGGATAATTCACCCCTCCACTTT. The variable domain in full, completed from reference TRBV5-5 and TRBJ1-6, reads DAGVTQSPTHLIKTRGQQVTLRCSPISGHKSVSWYQQVLGQGPQFIFQYYEKEERGRGNFPDRFSARQFPNYSSELNVNALLLGDSALYLCASSLAGGDNSPLHFGNGTRLTVT.

This clonotype was detected only once. One end of the junction does not line up with germline, which may come from a read error. CDR3 loop: CTSSLVGAKNIQYF. The CDR3 nucleotides read TGTACCAGCAGTTTAGTGGGGGCCAAAAACATTCAGTACTTC. The genes are TRBV12-3 or TRBV12-4 and TRBJ2-4; D is unclear. The CDR3 is 14 residues long.

The rearrangement links TRBV28 to TRBJ1-4; D is ambiguous. With 4 bases removed from V and 0 bases from J, the gap between germline ends came to 9 bases. This CDR3 comprises 15 residues. Germline V gene sequence: CDR1 MDHEN, CDR2 SYDVKM. The CDR3: CASSSVYATNEKLFF. The CDR3 DNA is TGTGCCAGCAGTTCGGTGTACGCAACTAATGAAAAACTGTTTTTT.

This sequence joins TRBV6-5 and TRBJ2-1, with 9 bases fitting TRBD2. The germline gives CDR1 MNHEY, CDR2 SVGAGI. Trimming at V came to 2 bases and at J to 4 bases, leaving 6 bases not matched to a gene. The CDR3 totals 16 residues. In DNA form, the CDR3 reads TGTGCCAGCAGTTACCTCCTAGCGGGGAGGTACAATGAGCAGTTCTTC. It specifies CASSYLLAGRYNEQFF.

The rearrangement joins TRBV18 to TRBJ1-2, with 7 positions matching TRBD1. Germline trimming cut 3 bases from V and 2 bases from J; bases unmatched to any gene: 6. CDR3 length: 15 residues. Germline CDR1 reads KGHSH; CDR2 reads LQKENI. As DNA, the CDR3 is TGTGCCAGCTCACCTACAGGGGATAAGAACTATGGCTACACCTTC. Its protein is CASSPTGDKNYGYTF.

There are a few counts of this clonotype. CDR3 in amino acids: CASSLVGLGYTF. CDR3 in DNA: TGTGCCAGCAGCTTAGTGGGGCTTGGCTACACCTTC. The chain recombines TRBV7-2 with TRBJ1-2; tentatively, D is TRBD1 (5 bases). The CDR3 has 12 amino acids. The V end lost 1 base, the J end lost 7 bases, and 7 bases lay between the germline ends. Germline V gene lookup returns CDR1 SGHTA and CDR2 FQGNSA.

This rearrangement joins TRBV5-8 to TRBJ2-7; D is unclear. Trimming removed 6 bases at V and 4 bases at J, with 20 bases between. Per the germline V gene, CDR1 is SGHTS and CDR2 is YDEGEE. The CDR3 spans 15 residues. CDR3 protein: CASNREASLTYEQYF. The CDR3 DNA follows: TGTGCCAGCAACCGAGAGGCTAGTCTTACTTACGAGCAGTACTTC.

The chain recombines TRBV20-1 with TRBJ1-6; D gene uncertain. CDR1 DFQATT and CDR2 SNEGSKA come from the germline V gene (reference sequence). This CDR3 contains 17 residues. With 2 bases removed from V and 2 bases from J, the gap between germline ends came to 16 bases. Here the CDR3 DNA reads TGCAGTGCTAGATATCGGAGGCCCGGGGCCTATAATTCACCCCTCCACTTT. It encodes CSARYRRPGAYNSPLHF.

CDR3 loop: CASGTPLTEETQYF. The CDR3 nucleotides are TGTGCCTCGGGTACCCCGTTGACGGAGGAGACCCAGTACTTC. This chain joins TRBV7-9 and TRBJ2-5, with D unclear. V dropped 11 bases and J dropped 5 bases, with 21 bases sitting between them. CDR1 is SEHNR and CDR2 is FQNEAQ in the germline V gene (reference sequence). This CDR3 contains 14 residues.

The sample holds many counts of this clonotype. The chain carries TRBV4-1 and TRBJ2-7; D is undetermined. The CDR3 totals 14 residues. From germline, CDR1 is MGHRA and CDR2 YSYEKL. The germline V and J ends were trimmed by 1 base and 3 bases, with 10 bases remaining between them. CDR3 sequence (DNA): TGCGCCAGCAGCCAAGGGGCAGCGTACTACGAGCAGTACTTC. It encodes CASSQGAAYYEQYF.

This clonotype has a single count. The rearrangement uses TRBV21-1 and TRBJ2-1; TRBD1, the table's D call, lacks a check against the DNA. TRBV21-1 is listed as a pseudogene. CDR3 size: 18 residues. CDR3 loop: CASSKEAFGRDDKFEQFF. The DNA of the CDR3 is TGTGCCAGCAGCAAAGAGGCCTTTGGGCGGGACGACAAATTCGAGCAGTTCTTC.

This clonotype occurred a few times. The V and J genes are TRBV7-2 and TRBJ1-5, with D hard to call. Germline assignment: CDR1 SGHTA and CDR2 FQGNSA. This CDR3 has 16 amino acids. V was shortened by 2 bases and J by 6 bases, with 17 bases between the two germline ends. CDR3 protein: CASSLSGIRVLQPQHF. The CDR3 bases are TGTGCCAGCAGCTTAAGCGGCATAAGGGTACTTCAGCCCCAGCATTTT. The full variable domain, completed using reference TRBV7-2 and TRBJ1-5, is GAGVSQSPSNKVTEKGKDVELRCDPISGHTALYWYRQSLGQGLEFLIYFQGNSAPDKSGLPSDRFSAERTGGSVSTLTIQRTQQEDSAVYLCASSLSGIRVLQPQHFGDGTRLSIL.

V usage is TRBV2 and J usage is TRBJ2-3; TRBD2 is a possible D gene (5 bases). CDR1 is SNHLY, CDR2 FYNNEI, per germline. The ends were cut back, 2 bases at V and 8 bases at J, with 11 bases in the middle. This CDR3 spans 13 amino acids. CDR3 nucleotide sequence: TGTGCCAGCAGTGAATATGGACTTTCTACGCAGTATTTT. Its protein is CASSEYGLSTQYF.

The chain couples TRBV6-1 to TRBJ1-6; D gene uncertain. The germline CDR1 and CDR2 sequences are MNHNS and SASEGT. Trimming pared 11 bases from V and 10 bases from J, leaving 21 bases between. This CDR3 contains 14 residues. CDR3 bases: TGTGCCGCCGCCCAAAGTTCGTGGGGATCACCCCTCCACTTT. This sequence encodes CAAAQSSWGSPLHF.

The V gene is TRBV10-3, the J gene TRBJ2-2, with 13 bases matching TRBD2. CDR3 size: 18 residues. CDR1 is ENHRY, CDR2 SYGVKD, per germline. Trimming removed 6 bases from V and 4 bases from J; junction bases left unmatched: 11. CDR3 residues: CAIRPGLAGSRPTGELFF. In DNA, the CDR3 is TGTGCCATCAGACCGGGACTAGCGGGATCCCGACCCACCGGGGAGCTGTTTTTT.